A single sample gave rise to the 32 T cell receptor beta chains below, sequenced in a study of blood T cell repertoires in COVID-19. Sequenced by immunoSEQ multiplex PCR; TCRdb stores in-frame clones only, minus some. The sample yields 150,000 to 200,000 clones, 82% seen once. Sequencing input: PBMCs or T cells enriched from blood (not recorded which). These receptors were collected from a man between 40 and 49 years old who had recovered from COVID-19.

The rearrangement uses TRBV19 and TRBJ2-2; weak D call: TRBD2 (5 bases). Germline lookup yields CDR1 LNHDA and CDR2 SQIVND (reference sequence). This CDR3 has 15 amino acids. V was shortened by 1 base and J by 3 bases, with 9 bases between the two germline ends. The CDR3 reads CASSIGLLDTGELFF. DNA for the CDR3: TGTGCCAGTAGTATAGGTCTACTAGACACCGGGGAGCTGTTTTTT.

The chain joins TRBV7-2 to TRBJ1-6; no firm D call. Trimming left V 2 bases short and J 0 bases short, with 5 bases between. The CDR3 consists of 15 residues. Germline assignment: CDR1 SGHTA and CDR2 FQGNSA. CDR3 in amino acids: CASSLPSSYNSPLHF. CDR3 bases: TGTGCCAGCAGCTTACCGAGCTCCTATAATTCACCCCTCCACTTT.

This clone showed up just a few times. The chain is built from TRBV27 and TRBJ1-2, with TRBD1 identical over 9 bases. Germline CDR1 reads MNHEY; CDR2 reads SMNVEV (reference sequence). The CDR3 runs 15 residues. V gave up 5 bases and J gave up 6 bases; unmatched junction bases: 10. The CDR3 DNA sequence: TGTGCCAGCAGTCCCGCCGGGACAGGGTGGAATGGCTACACCTTC. Its protein is CASSPAGTGWNGYTF.

The CDR3 region is CASSLGVAEKLFF. In nucleotides, the CDR3 is TGCGCCAGCAGCTTGGGTGTAGCTGAAAAACTGTTTTTT. The J gene is TRBJ1-4, the V gene TRBV5-1; D gene ambiguous. Trimming removed 0 bases at V and 7 bases at J, with 7 bases between. Germline CDR1 reads SGHRS; CDR2 reads YFSETQ. The CDR3 extends over 13 amino acids.

V is TRBV6-2 or TRBV6-3 and J is TRBJ2-3; D not resolved. The V gene's germline CDR1 is MNHEY and CDR2 SVGEGT. Trimming took 0 bases from V and 4 from J, leaving 5 bases between them. The CDR3 totals 13 residues. CDR3 sequence reads: CASSYSLSDTQYF. In DNA form, the CDR3 reads TGTGCCAGCAGTTACTCCCTCTCAGATACGCAGTATTTT.

This chain uses TRBV6-5 with TRBJ1-1, with TRBD1 matching 7 bases. The V and J ends lost 0 bases and 3 bases, in that order; junction bases with no gene match: 4. This CDR3 comprises 15 residues. Germline V gene sequence: CDR1 MNHEY, CDR2 SVGAGI. This CDR3 is CASSYSNRGDTEAFF. The CDR3 DNA sequence: TGTGCCAGCAGTTACTCGAACAGGGGAGACACTGAAGCTTTCTTT.

The chain employs TRBV12-2 and TRBJ1-2; the D segment call TRBD1 is taken from the table without a DNA check. TRBV12-2 is a listed pseudogene. The CDR3 runs to 16 residues. The CDR3 here is CASRFYGDRADYGYTF. The DNA for the CDR3 is TGTGCAAGTCGCTTTTATGGAGACAGGGCAGACTATGGCTACACCTTC.

This sequence joins TRBV6-5 and TRBJ1-1, with unresolved D. CDR3 size: 15 residues. The V gene's germline CDR1 is MNHEY and CDR2 SVGAGI. V lost 3 bases, J lost 2 bases, and 13 bases lay in between. CDR3 sequence: CASSYGQLVNTEAFF. DNA for the CDR3: TGTGCCAGCAGTTATGGGCAGTTGGTTAACACTGAAGCTTTCTTT.

CDR3 in amino acids: CARTSGADTQYF. The CDR3 region has the DNA TGTGCGCGGACTAGCGGGGCAGATACGCAGTATTTT. V is TRBV30 and J is TRBJ2-3; 12 positions agree with TRBD2. This CDR3 contains 12 residues. Germline values: CDR1 GTSNPN, CDR2 SVGIG (reference sequence). Supplemented by reference TRBV30 and TRBJ2-3, the full variable domain reads SQTIHQWPATLVQPVGSPLSLECTVEGTSNPNLYWYRQAAGRGLQLLFYSVGIGQISSEVPQNLSASRPQDRQFILSSKKLLLSDSGFYLCARTSGADTQYFGPGTRLTVL.

This clone was counted a single time. V is TRBV5-4 and J is TRBJ1-2; 7 nucleotides line up with TRBD1. The CDR3 totals 16 residues. J gave up 6 bases and V 4 bases, and 15 bases lay outside the gene matches. The germline V gene has CDR1 SGHNT and CDR2 YYREEE (reference sequence). Here the CDR3 DNA reads TGTGCCAGCAGCCCAGGGACAGTCACTGTTTTGGATGGCTACACCTTC. As protein: CASSPGTVTVLDGYTF.

V usage is TRBV6-5 and J usage is TRBJ1-4; 7 positions agree with TRBD1. J lost 11 bases, V lost 7 bases, and 10 bases had no gene match. This CDR3 is 13 amino acids long. Germline V CDR1 and CDR2: MNHEY, SVGAGI. This CDR3 is CASKPGQRQKLFF. CDR3 DNA sequence: TGTGCCAGCAAACCGGGACAGAGGCAGAAACTGTTTTTT.

V usage is TRBV5-4 and J usage is TRBJ1-4; 7 nucleotides align to TRBD1. Unmatched junction bases numbered 6, after V lost 4 bases and J lost 3 bases. The CDR3 loop spans 15 amino acids. In germline, CDR1 is SGHNT, CDR2 YYREEE (reference sequence). CDR3 protein: CASSVSQGANEKLFF. CDR3 coding DNA: TGTGCCAGCAGCGTGAGCCAGGGGGCTAATGAAAAACTGTTTTTT.

The V and J genes are TRBV21-1 and TRBJ2-1; the D call TRBD2 from the table was never checked on the DNA. TRBV21-1 is tagged as a pseudogene. The CDR3 is 18 amino acids. The CDR3 nucleotides read TGTGCCAGCAGCCCGGGGCTAGCGGGAGGGTCGTCCTACAATGAGCAGTTCTTC. Its protein product is CASSPGLAGGSSYNEQFF.

CDR3 in DNA: TGTGCCAGCAGCTCGGGGACAGGGAACTATGGCTACACCTTC. Protein product: CASSSGTGNYGYTF. This sequence joins TRBV7-9 and TRBJ1-2, with 9 bases matching TRBD1. The length of the CDR3 is 14 residues. J lost 2 bases, V lost 4 bases, and 2 bases had no gene match. The germline V gene has CDR1 SEHNR and CDR2 FQNEAQ (reference sequence). The full variable domain, in which reference TRBV7-9 and TRBJ1-2 provide the parts outside the CDR3, is DTGVSQNPRHKITKRGQNVTFRCDPISEHNRLYWYRQTLGQGPEFLTYFQNEAQLEKSRLLSDRFSAERPKGSFSTLEIQRTEQGDSAMYLCASSSGTGNYGYTFGSGTRLTVV.

This clone has a single count. This CDR3 reads CASKGGVLDQPQHF. The CDR3 DNA reads TGTGCCAGCAAAGGGGGAGTTCTAGATCAGCCCCAGCATTTT. The chain combines TRBV6-4 with TRBJ1-5; D possibly corresponds to TRBD1 (6 bases). Germline V lookup: CDR1 MRHNA, CDR2 SNTAGT. Between the trimmed V and J ends, which lost 7 bases and 5 bases, there was a span of 15 bases. This CDR3 spans 14 amino acids.

The chain is built from TRBV3-1 (or the pseudogene TRBV3-2) and TRBJ1-1; TRBD1 matches 7 bases. Germline values: CDR1 LGHDT, CDR2 YNNKEL (reference sequence). J gave up 6 bases and V 1 base, and 5 bases lay outside the gene matches. The CDR3 has 14 amino acids. The CDR3 DNA reads TGTGCCAGCAGCCAAGCCTTCAGGGGGGCTGAAGCTTTCTTT. Its translation: CASSQAFRGAEAFF.

The chain has TRBV3-1 (or the pseudogene TRBV3-2) and TRBJ2-1; D might be TRBD2 (6 bases). This CDR3 is built from 16 residues. Trimming took 2 bases from V and 6 from J, leaving 17 bases between them. Germline V gene sequence: CDR1 LGHDT, CDR2 YNNKEL (reference sequence). CDR3 loop: CASSQLWGDPGNEQFF. The CDR3 DNA reads as TGTGCCAGCAGCCAACTCTGGGGGGACCCAGGCAATGAGCAGTTCTTC.

For the CDR3, the DNA is TGTGCCAGCTCACCACCCCCCGGTACGGAGCAGTTCTTC. Translating it yields CASSPPPGTEQFF. J is TRBJ2-1 and V is TRBV18; D not certain. CDR1 KGHSH and CDR2 LQKENI come from the germline V gene. This CDR3 is 13 amino acids long. The ends were cut back, 0 bases at V and 10 bases at J, with 10 bases in the middle.

The chain is built from TRBV7-3 and TRBJ2-1, with TRBD1 matching over 9 bases. Per the germline V gene, CDR1 is SGHTA and CDR2 is FQGTGA. Unmatched junction bases numbered 5, after V lost 4 bases and J lost 4 bases. The CDR3 extends over 15 amino acids. The CDR3 DNA reads TGTGCCAGCAGCTATACCGGGACAGGGTACAATGAGCAGTTCTTC. Protein: CASSYTGTGYNEQFF.

The rearrangement links TRBV5-6 to TRBJ2-3, with 16 bases fitting TRBD2. CDR1 and CDR2 from the germline V gene are SGHDT and YYEEEE. The CDR3 contains 17 residues. The junction had 13 bases not matched to a gene; V was cut back by 1 base and J by 14 bases. This chain's CDR3 is CASSLFGTSGRVSGLYF. The DNA for the CDR3 is TGTGCCAGCAGCTTGTTCGGGACTAGCGGGAGGGTCTCTGGTCTGTATTTT.

The chain links TRBV11-3 to TRBJ2-1, with 12 nucleotides matching TRBD2. The length of the CDR3 is 15 residues. The germline V gene has CDR1 SGHNT and CDR2 YENEEA. V lost 6 bases, J lost 4 bases, and 4 bases stayed unmatched. CDR3 nucleotide sequence: TGTGCCAGCAGTCTAGCGGGAGGGATATACAATGAGCAGTTCTTC. Its protein is CASSLAGGIYNEQFF.

The chain has TRBV11-2 and TRBJ2-7, with TRBD1 matching over 8 bases. With 1 base clipped from V and 4 bases from J, the junction kept 9 bases outside the gene matches. This CDR3 is 16 amino acids long. Germline-derived CDR1 and CDR2 are SGHAT and FQNNGV. The CDR3 region is CASSLGKGQEAYEQYF. In DNA, the CDR3 is TGTGCCAGCAGCTTAGGCAAGGGACAGGAAGCATACGAGCAGTACTTC.

CDR3 coding DNA: TGTGCCAGCATTCCTTCTAGCGGGTATCAAGAGACCCAGTACTTC. Translated, it gives CASIPSSGYQETQYF. V is TRBV7-2 and J is TRBJ2-5; TRBD2 matches 8 bases. Germline V gene data show CDR1 as SGHTA and CDR2 as FQGNSA. The CDR3 is 15 amino acids. V lost 7 bases and J lost 2; bases outside the gene matches: 9.

The chain combines TRBV28 with TRBJ1-1; 8 nucleotides match TRBD1. The CDR3 spans 14 residues. The V and J ends lost 5 bases and 0 bases, in that order; junction bases with no gene match: 2. CDR1 is MDHEN, CDR2 SYDVKM, per germline. The CDR3 DNA sequence: TGTGCCAGCAGTACCAGGGGGCTGAACACTGAAGCTTTCTTT. This translates into CASSTRGLNTEAFF.

Written as DNA, the CDR3 is TGTGCCAGCAGCTTACGGCTGGCAGGCGATAATTCACCCCTCCACTTT. Translated, it gives CASSLRLAGDNSPLHF. The gene calls are TRBV11-1 and TRBJ1-6; D remains unclear. This CDR3 spans 16 amino acids. Trimming pared 2 bases from V and 5 bases from J, leaving 13 bases between. CDR1 and CDR2 from the germline V gene are SGHAT and FQDESV (reference sequence).

The chain couples TRBV30 to TRBJ2-2, with 7 bases lining up with TRBD1. After removal of 5 bases from V and 6 bases from J, the junction contained 9 bases not matched to a gene. Germline V gives CDR1 GTSNPN, CDR2 SVGIG (reference sequence). The length of the CDR3 is 14 residues. CDR3 region: CAWDRESSAGELFF. In DNA form, the CDR3 reads TGTGCCTGGGACAGGGAATCTTCGGCCGGGGAGCTGTTTTTT.

The table lists this clone with a count of one. The chain's CDR3 is CASSEGEGYGYTF. The CDR3 DNA follows: TGTGCCAGCAGCGAAGGGGAGGGCTATGGCTACACCTTC. The J gene is TRBJ1-2, the V gene TRBV12-3 or TRBV12-4; TRBD1 might be the D (5 bases). V lost 6 bases and J 4 bases, leaving 12 bases between the germline ends. The CDR3 is made up of 13 amino acids.

The rearrangement joins TRBV5-1 to TRBJ2-3; D is unclear. The CDR3 runs to 15 residues. With 4 bases removed from V and 0 bases from J, the gap between germline ends came to 12 bases. CDR1 is SGHRS and CDR2 is YFSETQ in the germline V gene. CDR3 protein: CASSKEDSSTDTQYF. As DNA, the CDR3 is TGCGCCAGCAGCAAGGAAGACTCTAGCACAGATACGCAGTATTTT.

CDR3 region: CASSYFDGGVLDRSTDTQYF. The DNA for the CDR3 is TGTGCCAGCAGTTACTTCGACGGGGGGGTCCTGGACAGATCAACAGATACGCAGTATTTT. The rearrangement uses TRBV6-2 or TRBV6-3 and TRBJ2-3, with 8 nucleotides matching TRBD2. J gave up 3 bases and V 1 base, and 18 bases lay outside the gene matches. Germline V gives CDR1 MNHEY, CDR2 SVGEGT. The CDR3 loop spans 20 amino acids.

The chain carries TRBV29-1 and TRBJ1-2, with D possibly TRBD1 on 6 matching bases. Germline values: CDR1 SQVTM, CDR2 ANQGSEA. V shed 6 bases and J shed 2 bases, with 10 bases lying between them. The CDR3 contains 12 residues. The CDR3 bases are TGCAGCGTCGCGACAGGAAACTATGGCTACACCTTC. It is translated as CSVATGNYGYTF.

J is TRBJ2-5 and V is TRBV3-1 (or the pseudogene TRBV3-2); D perhaps matches TRBD1 (5 bases). V lost 1 base to trimming and J lost 13 bases, with 13 bases between them. Germline V lookup: CDR1 LGHDT, CDR2 YNNKEL (reference sequence). The CDR3 has 12 amino acids. The CDR3 region has the DNA TGTGCCAGCAGCCAAGGGGGTAGGGGATTGTACTTC. It encodes CASSQGGRGLYF.

The gene calls are TRBV5-5 and TRBJ2-4, with D possibly matching TRBD1 (5 bases). The CDR3 runs 16 residues. V was shortened by 0 bases and J by 5 bases, with 15 bases between the two germline ends. Germline CDR1 and CDR2: SGHKS and YYEKEE (reference sequence). The CDR3 nucleotides are TGTGCCAGCAGCTTGGTATTGCAGGGCCCCCAAAACATTCAGTACTTC. Amino acids: CASSLVLQGPQNIQYF.